This TCR beta chain was obtained from a study of neurological immune-mediated disorders. Time point specified: longitudinal time-point 2. Unsorted libraries were generated from 2 million PBMCs. These cells had been stored in RNAlater at -80 C. This clonotype was seen many times. CDR3 length equals 14 residues. Trimming removed 5 bases from V and 8 bases from J, with 18 bases in between. CDR1 is KGHSH, CDR2 LQKENI, per germline. cDNA was made by 5'RACE with 10-nucleotide random UMIs. Whenever a sequencing run was performed, it yielded over 170 million TCR-beta sequences from 15-18 subjects. TCRdb re-derived calls from the 5' RACE reads in MiXCR, one entry per CDR3 protein. The sample includes about 60,000 distinct CDR3 sequences, more than 9.5% of them seen just once.

This clonotype originated in a man aged 25 to 40 in good health. The rearrangement links TRBV18 to TRBJ1-2, with a weak D call TRBD1 (5 bases). The sequenced material came from PBMCs. The CDR3 loop is CASSTTGITGGYTF. Written as DNA, the CDR3 is TGTGCCAGCTCAACCACAGGTATCACTGGCGGCTACACCTTC.